These 10 T cell receptor beta chains were all obtained from the same sample, sequenced in a study of radiotherapy plus CTLA-4 blockade in lung cancer (dated by TCRdb to between 2017 and 2018). Preparation of the library involved the immunoSEQ multiplex PCR assay. This immuneACCESS table, as held by TCRdb, lists in-frame sequences with V and J called but not all clones. Of the missing ones, under half trace to an unresolved V gene in checked studies; the others have no known cause. The sample has roughly 63,000 clones on record, 72% of them singletons. Clones ranked in the top ten supply around 8% of the sample. Sequencing used peripheral blood, obtained from a patient treated with radiotherapy plus ipilimumab. Receptors originate from a human donor with non-small cell lung cancer whose response to radiotherapy plus ipilimumab could not be evaluated.

V gene TRBV2 combines with J gene TRBJ2-3, with a weak D call TRBD2 (6 bases). The V end was cut by 1 base, the J end by 4 bases, with 9 bases between. The CDR3 length is 14 residues. The germline V gene encodes CDR1 SNHLY and CDR2 FYNNEI. The DNA of the CDR3 is TGTGCCAGCAGTGAAGTTTTAGCGGCAGATACGCAGTATTTT. Protein sequence: CASSEVLAADTQYF.

This chain links TRBV9 with TRBJ1-2; D is perhaps TRBD1 (6 bases). V was shortened by 0 bases and J by 1 base, with 7 bases between the two germline ends. The CDR3 sequence is 14 residues long. Per germline, CDR1 SGDLS and CDR2 YYNGEE. The CDR3 here is CASSVEGGNYGYTF. DNA of the CDR3: TGTGCCAGCAGCGTAGAAGGGGGTAACTATGGCTACACCTTC.

Of note for this clone: Other DNA sequences in this sample translate to the same CDR3. The chain has TRBV28 and TRBJ2-7; TRBD1 matches at 8 bases. The CDR3 covers 15 residues. Losses at the gene ends were 4 bases for V and 0 bases for J; bases not matched to a gene: 5. Germline CDR1 is MDHEN and CDR2 is SYDVKM. The CDR3 DNA is TGTGCCAGCAGTTCCCTAACAGGGGGCTCCTACGAGCAGTACTTC. It codes for CASSSLTGGSYEQYF.

The count of this clone is one. The CDR3 DNA sequence: TGTGCCAGGAAACCGGGACAGGGGAGTGTCACTGAAGCTTTCTTT. Protein product: CARKPGQGSVTEAFF. The chain employs TRBV6-4 and TRBJ1-1; TRBD1 aligns across 10 bases. Germline loops: CDR1 MRHNA, CDR2 SNTAGT. V trimming: 9 bases; J trimming: 4 bases; junction bases outside the gene matches: 11. CDR3 length equals 15 residues.

The chain recombines TRBV5-1 with TRBJ1-1; no reliable D call. CDR3 length equals 17 residues. The V gene lost 4 bases and the J gene lost 3 bases, with 22 bases spanning the gap. Germline V gene sequence: CDR1 SGHRS, CDR2 YFSETQ. CDR3 bases: TGCGCCAGCAGCCCCTGGTCGGACGAGGGAGGAGACACTGAAGCTTTCTTT. It specifies CASSPWSDEGGDTEAFF.

The rearrangement uses TRBV28 and TRBJ2-3; TRBD1 might be the D (6 bases). This CDR3 comprises 17 residues. CDR1 is MDHEN, CDR2 SYDVKM, per germline. Trimming pared 4 bases from V and 7 bases from J, leaving 24 bases between. CDR3 sequence reads: CASSSPVQPGASNTQYF. DNA of the CDR3: TGTGCCAGCAGTTCCCCAGTTCAGCCAGGGGCGTCAAATACGCAGTATTTT.

The chain recombines TRBV5-1 with TRBJ2-1; 11 bases match TRBD1. From germline, CDR1 is SGHRS and CDR2 YFSETQ. The CDR3 spans 15 residues. The trim removed 4 bases at V and 9 bases at J, leaving 9 bases unmatched. CDR3 nucleotide sequence: TGCGCCAGCAGCGCCGGTTGGACAGGGGGCGGTGAGCAGTTCTTC. Its translation is CASSAGWTGGGEQFF.

The table lists this clone with a count of one. The chain recombines TRBV5-1 with TRBJ2-2, with D perhaps TRBD1 (5 bases). This CDR3 spans 15 amino acids. V lost 4 bases to trimming and J lost 3 bases, with 13 bases between them. The germline gives CDR1 SGHRS, CDR2 YFSETQ. The CDR3 spells CASSPGLGDTGELFF. CDR3 nucleotides: TGCGCCAGCAGCCCAGGGTTAGGGGACACCGGGGAGCTGTTTTTT.

The gene calls are TRBV9 and TRBJ2-1; 12 positions agree with TRBD2. J lost 9 bases, V lost 3 bases, and 7 bases had no gene match. Germline CDR1 SGDLS, CDR2 YYNGEE. The CDR3 runs 15 residues. The DNA for the CDR3 is TGTGCCAGCAGCGGACTAGCGGGAGATTTCACTGAGCAGTTCTTC. Protein sequence: CASSGLAGDFTEQFF.

This clone was detected a few times. This sequence joins TRBV4-1 and TRBJ1-5, with 7 bases identical to TRBD1. V was clipped by 1 base and J by 2 bases; unmatched bases: 11. The germline gives CDR1 MGHRA, CDR2 YSYEKL. The CDR3 spans 18 residues. Here the CDR3 DNA reads TGCGCCAGCAGCCAAGCCTCAGGGGGGACGAGGGGCAATCAGCCCCAGCATTTT. Protein product: CASSQASGGTRGNQPQHF.